The rows below give T cell receptor beta chains drawn from one sample of a study of blood T cell repertoires in COVID-19. Generated by immunoSEQ multiplex PCR, the TCRdb table keeps only in-frame clones and is missing some. The profile shows around 290,000 clones, roughly 90% of them singletons. The specimen was PBMCs or T cells enriched from blood (not recorded which). All receptors derive from a woman aged 35 to 49 who had recovered from COVID-19. CDR3s include the opening cysteine and the closing phenylalanine or tryptophan. The D gene is left open where the match is weak. Where a row states a size, it is once, few, many or the class of an expanded clone; other rows omit it.

CDR3 DNA,CDR3 protein,clone size,D gene,J gene,V gene,CDR3 length
TGTGCCAGCAGCGTGGGAAGCGGGGGAGATACGCAGTATTTT,CASSVGSGGDTQYF,-,TRBD2,TRBJ2-3,TRBV9,14
TGTGCCAGCAGCCTGGGGGGACGGTCAGAAGCTTTCTTT,CASSLGGRSEAFF,-,-,TRBJ1-1,TRBV3-1/TRBV3-2,13
TGTGCCAGCGACCCGGGACAGGGCGGAAGGTATGAGCAGTTCTTC,CASDPGQGGRYEQFF,-,TRBD1,TRBJ2-1,TRBV19,15
TGTGCCAGCAGCGCCTCAGGAGGGGAAAGGGGTGGCTACACCTTC,CASSASGGERGGYTF,-,-,TRBJ1-2,TRBV3-1/TRBV3-2,15
TGTGCCAGCAGTGACGGACAGGGGGGGTATGGCTACACCTTC,CASSDGQGGYGYTF,-,TRBD1,TRBJ1-2,TRBV25-1,14
TGTGCCAGCAGCTTAACCGGATCGTCGGATCGCGGTGGCTACACCTTC,CASSLTGSSDRGGYTF,-,-,TRBJ1-2,TRBV7-3,16
TGTGCCATCAGTGACAGGGGGCTGAGTGGCTACACCTTC,CAISDRGLSGYTF,-,TRBD1,TRBJ1-2,TRBV10-3,13
TGTGCCAGCAGCGTGGACAGGCGGAGCAATCAGCCCCAGCATTTT,CASSVDRRSNQPQHF,-,TRBD1,TRBJ1-5,TRBV27,15
TGTGCCAGCAGTCAGACAGGGGGCACTGAAGCTTTCTTT,CASSQTGGTEAFF,-,TRBD1,TRBJ1-1,TRBV12-3/TRBV12-4,13
TGTGCCAGCAGCTTAGATAGGGGGTGGAGAACTAGCGGAACGAATGAGCAGTTCTTC,CASSLDRGWRTSGTNEQFF,once,TRBD2,TRBJ2-1,TRBV11-2,19
TGTGCCAGCAGCAAGGACAGGGGAGATGGAAACACCATATATTTT,CASSKDRGDGNTIYF,-,TRBD1,TRBJ1-3,TRBV7-2,15
TGTGCCAGCCGCTCTCCCGGGACAGGGAATGAAAAACTGTTTTTT,CASRSPGTGNEKLFF,-,TRBD1,TRBJ1-4,TRBV19,15
TGTGCCAGCAGCTCAAACCGGGACAGGGGAAAGTACGAGCAGTACTTC,CASSSNRDRGKYEQYF,-,TRBD1,TRBJ2-7,TRBV5-4,16
TGCGCCAGCACCTCCGGTGGGACAGGGCCCTATGAGCAGTTCTTC,CASTSGGTGPYEQFF,-,TRBD1,TRBJ2-1,TRBV10-1,15
TGTGCCTGGAGTGTTTGGACAGGGAGGAACATGAACACTGAAGCTTTCTTT,CAWSVWTGRNMNTEAFF,-,TRBD1,TRBJ1-1,TRBV30,17
TGCGCCAGCAGCCAAGATCGGGGGACCCGCGTCACAGATACGCAGTATTTT,CASSQDRGTRVTDTQYF,-,-,TRBJ2-3,TRBV4-3,17
TGCGCCAGCAGCCTTAGCGGGGGAACCCTCAATGAGCAGTTCTTC,CASSLSGGTLNEQFF,-,TRBD2,TRBJ2-1,TRBV5-1,15
TGCGCCAGCAGCGTGCCGGGACAGATCTATGGCTACACCTTC,CASSVPGQIYGYTF,-,TRBD1,TRBJ1-2,TRBV4-1,14
TGTGCCAGCAGCCTCTCTACTCCCGGATGGGGACAGCGGGGGGAAAAACTGTTTTTT,CASSLSTPGWGQRGEKLFF,-,TRBD1,TRBJ1-4,TRBV9,19
TGCGCCAGCAGCCAAGAAGCAGGGGGGATTAATTCACCCCTCCACTTT,CASSQEAGGINSPLHF,-,TRBD1,TRBJ1-6,TRBV4-3,16
TGCGCCAGCAGCCAGCGGGTTCAGGGGATCTATGGCTACACCTTC,CASSQRVQGIYGYTF,-,-,TRBJ1-2,TRBV4-1,15
TGTGCCAGCAGCTCCCGCCCTCCGGGGGGTTCCTACGAGCAGTACTTC,CASSSRPPGGSYEQYF,-,TRBD2,TRBJ2-7,TRBV7-8,16
TGTGCCAGCAGCCCGGGGGGACAGGGTCAAGAGACCCAGTACTTC,CASSPGGQGQETQYF,-,TRBD1,TRBJ2-5,TRBV28,15
TGTGCCAGCAGGAGGATGTTTACTAATGAAAAACTGTTTTTT,CASRRMFTNEKLFF,-,-,TRBJ1-4,TRBV7-2,14
TGTGCCAGCAGCAATCTAGCGGGGGGAAACACCGGGGAGCTGTTTTTT,CASSNLAGGNTGELFF,-,TRBD2,TRBJ2-2,TRBV7-3,16
TGCGCCAGCAGCATACTAGCGCTGAGCTCCTACAATGAGCAGTTCTTC,CASSILALSSYNEQFF,-,TRBD2,TRBJ2-1,TRBV5-1,16
TGTGCCAGCAGAACAGAGCGGGGGGTCACCCTAGGGGAGCTGTTTTTT,CASRTERGVTLGELFF,-,TRBD2,TRBJ2-2,TRBV5-5,16
TGTGCCTGGACCACGGATTCACCCCTCCACTTT,CAWTTDSPLHF,-,-,TRBJ1-6,TRBV30,11
TGTGCCAGCAGCCCGGGTGGGACAGGGTCTTACGAGCAGTACTTC,CASSPGGTGSYEQYF,-,TRBD1,TRBJ2-7,TRBV7-9,15